The next 24 T cell receptor beta chains were all read from a single sample in a study of T cells after yellow fever vaccination. TCRdb used MiXCR to reprocess the 5' RACE reads, holding one entry per CDR3 protein. The data show tens of thousands of distinct CDR3 sequences, with approximately 7.5% seen just once and around 45% held by the top ten. The material was CD8+ T cells sorted from PBMCs, obtained on the day of the yellow fever booster vaccination. These receptors originate from a man aged 25 to 40 who received the YFV17D yellow fever vaccine.

This clonotype was picked up many times. The chain carries TRBV4-3 and TRBJ2-7; the D gene is possibly TRBD2 (6 bases). The CDR3 runs 14 residues. Trimming took 1 base from V and 6 from J, leaving 13 bases between them. The germline V gene has CDR1 LGHNA and CDR2 YSLEER. The CDR3 bases are TGCGCCAGCAGCCAAGGTCCCGAGGAGGGCGAGCAGTACTTC. Its protein is CASSQGPEEGEQYF.

This clonotype has more than one count but fewer than ten. The chain recombines TRBV28 with TRBJ2-3; TRBD2 might be the D (6 bases). Trimming shortened V by 9 bases and J by 5 bases, and 12 bases separated the two germline ends. This CDR3 spans 12 amino acids. From germline, CDR1 is MDHEN and CDR2 SYDVKM. In DNA form, the CDR3 reads TGTGCCAGTGGACACGGGAGAGATACGCAGTATTTT. It is translated as CASGHGRDTQYF.

The chain has TRBV3-1 and TRBJ2-1, with D unclear. From germline, CDR1 is LGHDT and CDR2 YNNKEL (reference sequence). The CDR3 is made up of 16 amino acids. The ends were cut back, 0 bases at V and 2 bases at J, with 11 bases in the middle. This chain's CDR3 is CASSQERDQTYNEQFF. CDR3 nucleotide sequence: TGTGCCAGCAGCCAAGAAAGAGACCAGACCTACAATGAGCAGTTCTTC.

This clonotype was counted at least ten times. The chain is built from TRBV27 and TRBJ2-7; D uncertain. V was cut by 6 bases and J by 3 bases, with 12 bases left in between. Per germline, CDR1 MNHEY and CDR2 SMNVEV (reference sequence). CDR3 length equals 13 residues. CDR3 DNA: TGTGCCAGCAGGTTGCGACTTGGCTACGAGCAGTACTTC. Protein product: CASRLRLGYEQYF.

The chain recombines TRBV4-2 with TRBJ2-1; a weak D match, TRBD2 (5 bases). The CDR3 sequence is 14 residues long. Trimming shortened V by 0 bases and J by 3 bases, and 6 bases separated the two germline ends. Germline V gene data show CDR1 as LGHNA and CDR2 as YNFKEQ. Here the CDR3 DNA reads TGTGCCAGCAGCCAAGAGGGAGTCTACAATGAGCAGTTCTTC. Amino acid sequence: CASSQEGVYNEQFF.

This clonotype turned up a few times. This chain links TRBV12-3 or TRBV12-4 with TRBJ2-1; TRBD2 matches at 7 bases. The CDR3 spans 13 residues. J was trimmed by 8 bases and V by 8 bases; bases with no gene match: 9. This chain's CDR3 is CASVAGDMDEQFF. DNA of the CDR3: TGTGCCAGCGTGGCGGGAGATATGGATGAGCAGTTCTTC.

DNA of the CDR3: TGTGCCAGCAGCTACCGGGAGGCCGGGGAGCTGTTTTTT. Translated, it gives CASSYREAGELFF. This rearrangement joins TRBV11-2 to TRBJ2-2; 7 bases line up with TRBD2. The V segment lost 4 bases and the J segment 6 bases; nucleotides outside the gene matches: 2. The CDR3 covers 13 residues. Germline values: CDR1 SGHAT, CDR2 FQNNGV.

This rearrangement joins TRBV11-2 to TRBJ2-1; D is perhaps TRBD1 (6 bases). Germline-derived CDR1 and CDR2 are SGHAT and FQNNGV. V dropped 7 bases and J dropped 7 bases, with 11 bases sitting between them. CDR3 length: 12 amino acids. The CDR3 region is CASMPRGNEQFF. The DNA for the CDR3 is TGTGCCAGCATGCCAAGGGGGAATGAGCAGTTCTTC.

This clonotype was seen more than once but under ten times. V usage is TRBV12-3 or TRBV12-4 and J usage is TRBJ2-5; TRBD1 matches at 9 bases. J lost 2 bases, V lost 6 bases, and 4 bases had no gene match. This CDR3 region has 14 residues. The CDR3 DNA is TGTGCCAGCAGCTCCGGACAGGGGCAAGAGACCCAGTACTTC. Its protein product is CASSSGQGQETQYF.

The chain recombines TRBV28 with TRBJ1-2, with a tentative D call TRBD1 (5 bases). V was shortened by 4 bases and J by 7 bases, with 13 bases between the two germline ends. Germline V gene data show CDR1 as MDHEN and CDR2 as SYDVKM. CDR3 length: 13 amino acids. The CDR3 DNA reads TGTGCCAGCAGTTATCCGGGGGATACTGGCTACACCTTC. This gives the protein CASSYPGDTGYTF.

The chain couples TRBV13 to TRBJ2-7, with D possibly TRBD1 on 5 matching bases. Trimming pared 2 bases from V and 3 bases from J, leaving 8 bases between. The CDR3 contains 13 residues. Per the germline V gene, CDR1 is PRHDT and CDR2 is FYEKMQ (reference sequence). The CDR3 here is CASSLSGYYEQYF. The CDR3 DNA reads as TGTGCCAGCAGCTTATCAGGGTACTACGAGCAGTACTTC. Using reference TRBV13 and TRBJ2-7 for the parts outside the CDR3, the full variable domain is AAGVIQSPRHLIKEKRETATLKCYPIPRHDTVYWYQQGPGQDPQFLISFYEKMQSDKGSIPDRFSAQQFSDYHSELNMSSLELGDSALYFCASSLSGYYEQYFGPGTRLTVT.

This chain joins TRBV7-2 and TRBJ1-1; no definite D call. V dropped 1 base and J dropped 6 bases, with 15 bases sitting between them. The CDR3 is 15 residues long. Germline values: CDR1 SGHTA, CDR2 FQGNSA. As DNA, the CDR3 is TGTGCCAGCAGCTTAGAAGTAGGGCAGCTCTCTGAAGCTTTCTTT. This translates into CASSLEVGQLSEAFF. The full variable domain, its missing parts supplied by reference TRBV7-2 and TRBJ1-1, is GAGVSQSPSNKVTEKGKDVELRCDPISGHTALYWYRQSLGQGLEFLIYFQGNSAPDKSGLPSDRFSAERTGGSVSTLTIQRTQQEDSAVYLCASSLEVGQLSEAFFGQGTRLTVV.

This clonotype was counted a few times. This sequence joins TRBV29-1 and TRBJ1-2; no definite D call. V lost 6 bases, J lost 5 bases, and 13 bases lay in between. CDR1 and CDR2 from the germline V gene are SQVTM and ANQGSEA. The CDR3 covers 12 residues. CDR3 residues: CSVAGELYGYTF. In DNA, the CDR3 is TGCAGCGTGGCCGGAGAATTATATGGCTACACCTTC.

This clonotype was seen a few times. V and J are TRBV4-1 and TRBJ2-5; D is uncertain. Trimming left V 0 bases short and J 1 base short, with 6 bases between. The CDR3 has 14 residues. Germline CDR1 MGHRA, CDR2 YSYEKL. The DNA of the CDR3 is TGCGCCAGCAGCCAAGATCCGGGCCAAGAGACCCAGTACTTC. It codes for CASSQDPGQETQYF.

The table lists this clonotype with many counts. CDR3 loop: CASSLEEVQETQYF. Here the CDR3 DNA reads TGTGCCAGCAGCTTAGAAGAAGTCCAAGAGACCCAGTACTTC. V gene TRBV7-8 combines with J gene TRBJ2-5; D gene unclear. Germline V lookup: CDR1 SGHVS, CDR2 FQNEAQ. The ends were cut back, 1 base at V and 1 base at J, with 7 bases in the middle. The CDR3 is 14 residues long.

The rearrangement uses TRBV6-5 and TRBJ2-7; weak D call: TRBD1 (7 bases). Germline lookup yields CDR1 MNHEY and CDR2 SVGAGI. V was cut by 2 bases and J by 6 bases, with 20 bases left in between. The CDR3 is 16 residues long. CDR3 DNA: TGTGCCAGCAGTTACGGAGGGGAGACAGGGTTAAGCGAGCAGTACTTC. Translating gives CASSYGGETGLSEQYF.

This clonotype was counted many times. CDR3 nucleotide sequence: TGTGCCAGCACCCAGGCAGGGTTCAATAACTATGGCTACACCTTC. It yields the protein CASTQAGFNNYGYTF. The chain uses TRBV12-3 or TRBV12-4 and TRBJ1-2, with D maybe TRBD1 (5 bases). The CDR3 covers 15 residues. V lost 7 bases and J lost 1, with 16 bases in between.

This clonotype has ten or more counts. The chain links TRBV30 to TRBJ2-7; D not certain. This CDR3 has 12 residues. Germline V lookup: CDR1 GTSNPN, CDR2 SVGIG (reference sequence). Trimming removed 2 bases at V and 3 bases at J, with 8 bases between. The CDR3 region has the DNA TGTGCCTGGAGTCAAATGAGCTACGAGCAGTACTTC. This gives the protein CAWSQMSYEQYF.

This clonotype has a handful of counts. The rearrangement uses TRBV12-3 or TRBV12-4 and TRBJ2-1; unclear D gene. The V end was cut by 4 bases, the J end by 6 bases, with 4 bases between. The CDR3 totals 11 residues. CDR3 nucleotides: TGTGCCAGCAGTTCCCCCAATGAGCAGTTCTTC. Its translation: CASSSPNEQFF.

In its sample, this clonotype was seen a few times. The V and J genes are TRBV29-1 and TRBJ2-2; D gene uncertain. Germline CDR1 SQVTM, CDR2 ANQGSEA. Trimming took 6 bases from V and 4 from J, leaving 12 bases between them. This CDR3 contains 13 residues. CDR3 nucleotides: TGCAGCGTCCTAAGAAGGGTCACCGGGGAGCTGTTTTTT. Translated: CSVLRRVTGELFF.

Comments on this clonotype: One end of the junction is discordant with germline, which a read error may explain. This chain connects TRBV4-3 to TRBJ2-2; D remains ambiguous. The CDR3 extends over 14 amino acids. CDR1 and CDR2 (germline): LGHNA, YSLEER. CDR3 residues: CASSPYLNTWELFF. DNA for the CDR3: TGCGCCAGCAGTCCCTACCTTAACACCTGGGAGCTGTTTTTT.

This clonotype was counted a few times. The chain couples TRBV27 to TRBJ2-7; TRBD2 might be the D (5 bases). V shed 3 bases and J shed 3 bases, with 21 bases lying between them. The CDR3 has 17 residues. Germline values: CDR1 MNHEY, CDR2 SMNVEV (reference sequence). CDR3: CASSFLTPGKGNYEQYF. CDR3 nucleotides: TGTGCCAGCAGTTTTCTTACGCCCGGGAAAGGGAACTACGAGCAGTACTTC.

This clonotype was counted ten times or more. The rearrangement links TRBV3-1 to TRBJ2-7; tentative D call: TRBD2 (6 bases). Trimming stripped 0 bases from V and 3 bases from J, with 15 bases between. CDR3 length: 16 amino acids. The V gene's germline CDR1 is LGHDT and CDR2 YNNKEL (reference sequence). The CDR3 region has the DNA TGTGCCAGCAGCCAAGATCGCAGGGCGGACTACTACGAGCAGTACTTC. It codes for CASSQDRRADYYEQYF.

CDR3 sequence: CASSLNQETQYF. The CDR3 DNA is TGTGCCAGCAGTTTAAACCAAGAGACCCAGTACTTC. The chain joins TRBV12-3 or TRBV12-4 to TRBJ2-5, with no clear D. The V end was cut by 2 bases, the J end by 0 bases, with 1 base between. CDR3 length equals 12 residues.